Presented here are 14 T cell receptor beta chains from one specimen sequenced in a study of T-cell memory formation after mild COVID-19. TCRdb processed the 5' RACE reads anew with MiXCR; each CDR3 protein has one entry. The sample includes 450,000 or so distinct CDR3 sequences, nearly 25% seen only once; the top ten take under 15%. The sequencing sample was made of PBMCs or a T cell subset sorted from them (not recorded which). Source of these receptors: an adult woman who had mild COVID-19 (a few samples of this study predate the infection). Cell type and time point are not known.

The chain is built from TRBV5-1 and TRBJ2-2, with D possibly being TRBD2 (5 bases). The CDR3 totals 16 residues. Germline V gene lookup returns CDR1 SGHRS and CDR2 YFSETQ. The ends were cut back, 0 bases at V and 5 bases at J, with 14 bases in the middle. Here the CDR3 reads CASSLAQVGETGELFF. For the CDR3, the DNA is TGCGCCAGCAGCTTGGCCCAGGTTGGGGAGACCGGGGAGCTGTTTTTT.

The chain couples TRBV7-8 to TRBJ1-2; D gene uncertain. Germline V CDR1 and CDR2: SGHVS, FQNEAQ. Trimming stripped 3 bases from V and 1 base from J, with 6 bases between. This CDR3 has 13 amino acids. Here the CDR3 reads CASSLAHNYGYTF. The CDR3 DNA sequence: TGTGCCAGCAGCTTGGCCCATAACTATGGCTACACCTTC.

This clonotype came up a few times. The chain links TRBV4-1 to TRBJ1-1, with TRBD1 matching over 9 bases. CDR1 and CDR2 from the germline V gene are MGHRA and YSYEKL. V lost 2 bases to trimming and J lost 10 bases; unmatched junction nucleotides: 11. This CDR3 has 15 amino acids. The CDR3 loop reads CASSQIAGQGFGAFF. CDR3 nucleotides: TGCGCCAGCAGCCAAATCGCCGGACAGGGGTTTGGAGCTTTCTTT.

This chain uses TRBV24-1 with TRBJ2-2, with TRBD2 matching over 11 bases. This CDR3 comprises 17 residues. The trim removed 3 bases at V and 1 base at J, leaving 3 bases unmatched. Germline lookup yields CDR1 KGHDR and CDR2 SFDVKD. This CDR3 is CATSDAGTSGNTGELFF. The CDR3 DNA sequence: TGTGCCACCAGTGATGCCGGGACTAGCGGGAACACCGGGGAGCTGTTTTTT.

V gene TRBV5-1 combines with J gene TRBJ1-2; the D gene is possibly TRBD1 (5 bases). This CDR3 is 14 amino acids long. Trimming took off 10 bases at V and 8 bases at J, with 24 bases between the two ends. CDR1 is SGHRS, CDR2 YFSETQ, per germline. Written as DNA, the CDR3 is TGCGCCTCGATGTCGGGGGGAAGGTTAGACGGCTACACCTTC. It codes for CASMSGGRLDGYTF.

This clonotype was detected a few times. This CDR3 reads CASSLNRGGEETQYF. DNA of the CDR3: TGTGCCAGCAGCCTTAACAGGGGAGGCGAGGAGACCCAGTACTTC. V and J are TRBV7-9 and TRBJ2-5; weak D call: TRBD1 (7 bases). V dropped 5 bases and J dropped 5 bases, with 18 bases sitting between them. The CDR3 extends over 15 amino acids. CDR1 and CDR2 from the germline V gene are SEHNR and FQNEAQ (reference sequence).

In this sample, this clonotype turned up a few times. This chain connects TRBV19 to TRBJ1-3, with D perhaps TRBD1 (5 bases). Germline-derived CDR1 and CDR2 are LNHDA and SQIVND (reference sequence). This CDR3 region has 15 residues. Trimming took 6 bases from V and 0 from J, leaving 12 bases between them. This CDR3 is CASSTGTLSGNTIYF. Written as DNA, the CDR3 is TGTGCCAGTAGCACCGGGACCCTCTCTGGAAACACCATATATTTT.

This clonotype has a single count. The chain joins TRBV7-6 to TRBJ1-1, with 9 nucleotides matching TRBD1. The CDR3 totals 13 residues. V lost 4 bases to trimming and J lost 11 bases; unmatched junction nucleotides: 8. In germline, CDR1 is SGHVS, CDR2 FNYEAQ. In nucleotides, the CDR3 is TGTGCCAGCAGCTCGTCCTTACAGGGGGCTGCTTTCTTT. Amino acids: CASSSSLQGAAFF.

The chain is built from TRBV10-3 and TRBJ1-5, with D tentatively TRBD1 (5 bases). Germline V gene lookup returns CDR1 ENHRY and CDR2 SYGVKD. V lost 3 bases, J lost 6 bases, and 12 bases lay in between. The CDR3 covers 14 residues. In DNA form, the CDR3 reads TGTGCCATCAGTGATGAGACAGCGGGTCAGCCCCAGCATTTT. This sequence encodes CAISDETAGQPQHF.

V usage is TRBV27 and J usage is TRBJ2-1; D gene ambiguous. Trimming removed 5 bases at V and 5 bases at J, with 10 bases between. Germline lookup yields CDR1 MNHEY and CDR2 SMNVEV (reference sequence). This CDR3 contains 13 residues. CDR3 nucleotide sequence: TGTGCCAGCAGTCTCAGCACGCACAATGAGCAGTTCTTC. Its protein is CASSLSTHNEQFF.

The chain uses TRBV5-1 and TRBJ1-5; D is uncertain. The V end lost 4 bases, the J end lost 11 bases, and 16 bases lay between the germline ends. The CDR3 extends over 13 amino acids. Germline assignment: CDR1 SGHRS and CDR2 YFSETQ. CDR3 coding DNA: TGCGCCAGCAGCCCTAACCCGGACGGGGCCCAGCATTTT. Its protein is CASSPNPDGAQHF.

The chain is built from TRBV7-9 and TRBJ2-1; the D gene is possibly TRBD2 (7 bases). The V gene lost 5 bases and the J gene lost 1 base, with 15 bases spanning the gap. The length of the CDR3 is 16 residues. Looked up from germline, CDR1 is SEHNR and CDR2 is FQNEAQ (reference sequence). The CDR3 DNA sequence: TGTGCCAGCAGCCCTACTAGGGGGGGGTCCTACAATGAGCAGTTCTTC. Protein sequence: CASSPTRGGSYNEQFF.

This chain links TRBV3-1 with TRBJ1-3; 9 positions agree with TRBD1. The germline V gene has CDR1 LGHDT and CDR2 YNNKEL (reference sequence). CDR3 length: 15 residues. V shed 3 bases and J 8 bases; nucleotides not matched to a gene: 8. DNA of the CDR3: TGTGCCAGCAGCCACGTCCGGACAGGGGAAGACACCATATATTTT. As protein: CASSHVRTGEDTIYF.

The V gene is TRBV4-1, the J gene TRBJ2-1, with TRBD2 matching over 12 bases. This CDR3 has 16 residues. With V trimmed by 4 bases and J by 7 bases, 8 bases remained unmatched. Germline V CDR1 and CDR2: MGHRA, YSYEKL. CDR3 sequence (DNA): TGCGCCAGCAGCCTTTGGGCTAGCGGGGGGGAGAATGAGCAGTTCTTC. Protein: CASSLWASGGENEQFF.